This TCR beta chain was sequenced for a study of identifying expanded T cells in peripheral blood. The protocol was immunoSEQ multiplex PCR, while the TCRdb copy is restricted to in-frame clones and leaves out a portion. The sample comprises around 90,000 clones, more than 70% of which are singletons, and 4% rests with the top ten. This clone has only a few counts. Antigen unknown. Healthy donors had no documented immune events, such as infections, while sampled. Study results and caveats: Across healthy donors, higher total template counts meant significantly greater two-week count variance. Over two and four weeks, about 17 and 20 clones changed, versus roughly 1.2 between replicates.

Trimming at V came to 2 bases and at J to 3 bases, leaving 13 bases not matched to a gene. Germline V CDR1 and CDR2: SGDLS, YYNGEE. The CDR3 loop spans 17 amino acids. The sample taken for sequencing was blood. The TCR comes from a person aged 18 to 75 in good health. This chain connects TRBV9 to TRBJ1-1; 7 nucleotides agree with TRBD1. The DNA for the CDR3 is TGTGCCAGCAGCGTCGGAGCAGGGGGGTCTAAGGACACTGAAGCTTTCTTT. Amino acid sequence: CASSVGAGGSKDTEAFF.